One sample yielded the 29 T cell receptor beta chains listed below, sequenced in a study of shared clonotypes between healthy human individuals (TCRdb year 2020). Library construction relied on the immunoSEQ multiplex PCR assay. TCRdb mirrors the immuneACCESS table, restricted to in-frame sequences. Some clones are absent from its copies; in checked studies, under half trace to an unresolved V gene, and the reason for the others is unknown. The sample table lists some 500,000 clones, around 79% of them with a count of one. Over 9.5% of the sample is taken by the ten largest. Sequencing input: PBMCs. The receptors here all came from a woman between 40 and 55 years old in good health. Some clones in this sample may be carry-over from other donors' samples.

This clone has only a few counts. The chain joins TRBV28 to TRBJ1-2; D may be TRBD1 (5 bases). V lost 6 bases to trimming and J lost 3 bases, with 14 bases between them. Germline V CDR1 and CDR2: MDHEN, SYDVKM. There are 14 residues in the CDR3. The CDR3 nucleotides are TGTGCCAGCAGCCCAATGGGGGAGGACTATGGCTACACCTTC. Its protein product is CASSPMGEDYGYTF.

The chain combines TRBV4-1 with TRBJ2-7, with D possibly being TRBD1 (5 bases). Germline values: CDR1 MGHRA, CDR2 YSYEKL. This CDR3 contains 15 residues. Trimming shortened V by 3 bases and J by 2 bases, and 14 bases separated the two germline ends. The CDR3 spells CASSQPIQVPYEQYF. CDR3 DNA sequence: TGCGCCAGCAGCCAGCCTATACAGGTTCCCTACGAGCAGTACTTC.

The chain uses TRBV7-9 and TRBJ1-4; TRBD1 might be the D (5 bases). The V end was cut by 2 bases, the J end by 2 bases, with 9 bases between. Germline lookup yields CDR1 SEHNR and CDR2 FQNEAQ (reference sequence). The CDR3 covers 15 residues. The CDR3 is CASSLYTGTNEKLFF. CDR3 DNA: TGTGCCAGCAGCTTATATACAGGCACTAATGAAAAACTGTTTTTT.

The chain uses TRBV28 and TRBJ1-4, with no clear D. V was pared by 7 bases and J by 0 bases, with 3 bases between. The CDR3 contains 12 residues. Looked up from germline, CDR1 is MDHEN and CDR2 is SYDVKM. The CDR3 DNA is TGTGCCAGCACTGCAACTAATGAAAAACTGTTTTTT. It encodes CASTATNEKLFF.

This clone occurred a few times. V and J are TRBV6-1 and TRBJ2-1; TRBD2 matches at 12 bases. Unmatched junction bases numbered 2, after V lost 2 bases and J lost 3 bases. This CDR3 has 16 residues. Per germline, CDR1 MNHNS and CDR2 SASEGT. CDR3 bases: TGTGCCAGCAGTGAAATGGGACTAGCGGGCTACAATGAGCAGTTCTTC. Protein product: CASSEMGLAGYNEQFF.

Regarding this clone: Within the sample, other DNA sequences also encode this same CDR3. CDR3 bases: TGCGCCAGCAGCTTAGGACAGGGTAATGAAAAACTGTTTTTT. As protein: CASSLGQGNEKLFF. The chain has TRBV5-1 and TRBJ1-4; 8 positions agree with TRBD1. This CDR3 has 14 amino acids. The germline V gene encodes CDR1 SGHRS and CDR2 YFSETQ. V was pared by 2 bases and J by 4 bases, with 1 base of the junction left unmatched.

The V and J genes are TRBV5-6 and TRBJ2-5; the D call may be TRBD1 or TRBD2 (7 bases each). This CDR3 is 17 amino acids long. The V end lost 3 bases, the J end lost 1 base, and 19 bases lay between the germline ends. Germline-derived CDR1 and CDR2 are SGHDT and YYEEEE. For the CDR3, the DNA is TGTGCCAGCAGCTCCCTAGGGGCAGGGGGGGCCCAAGAGACCCAGTACTTC. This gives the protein CASSSLGAGGAQETQYF.

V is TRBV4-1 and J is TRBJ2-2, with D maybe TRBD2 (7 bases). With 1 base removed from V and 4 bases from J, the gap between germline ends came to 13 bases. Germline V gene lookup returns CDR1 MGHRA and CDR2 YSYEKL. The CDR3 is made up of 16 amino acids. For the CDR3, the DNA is TGCGCCAGCAGCCAAGTGGGGGGGCGGATCACCGGGGAGCTGTTTTTT. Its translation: CASSQVGGRITGELFF.

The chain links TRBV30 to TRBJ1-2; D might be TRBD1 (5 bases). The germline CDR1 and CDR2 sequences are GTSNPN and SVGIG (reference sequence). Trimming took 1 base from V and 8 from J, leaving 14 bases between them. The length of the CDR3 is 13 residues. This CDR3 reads CAWSDRPEGGYTF. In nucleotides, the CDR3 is TGTGCCTGGAGTGACAGGCCCGAGGGGGGCTACACCTTC.

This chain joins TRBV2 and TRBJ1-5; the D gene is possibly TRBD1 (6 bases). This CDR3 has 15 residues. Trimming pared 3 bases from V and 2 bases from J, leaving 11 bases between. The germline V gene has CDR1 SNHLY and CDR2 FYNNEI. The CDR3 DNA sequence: TGTGCCAGCAGTGAGGGGGGCTATGGCAATCAGCCCCAGCATTTT. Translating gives CASSEGGYGNQPQHF.

The CDR3 DNA sequence: TGCAGCGTCCCGGGGGGGGGAAACACAGAGACCCAGTACTTC. Its translation: CSVPGGGNTETQYF. The chain uses TRBV29-1 and TRBJ2-5; 8 bases match TRBD2. CDR1 and CDR2 from the germline V gene are SQVTM and ANQGSEA. The CDR3 sequence is 14 residues long. V shed 6 bases, J shed 4 bases, and the junction held 10 bases outside the gene matches.

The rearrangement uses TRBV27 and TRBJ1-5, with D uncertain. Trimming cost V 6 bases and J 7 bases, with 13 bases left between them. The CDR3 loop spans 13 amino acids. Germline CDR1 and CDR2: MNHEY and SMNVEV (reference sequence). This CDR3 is CASSMTPRQPQHF. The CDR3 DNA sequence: TGTGCCAGCAGCATGACACCCCGGCAGCCCCAGCATTTT.

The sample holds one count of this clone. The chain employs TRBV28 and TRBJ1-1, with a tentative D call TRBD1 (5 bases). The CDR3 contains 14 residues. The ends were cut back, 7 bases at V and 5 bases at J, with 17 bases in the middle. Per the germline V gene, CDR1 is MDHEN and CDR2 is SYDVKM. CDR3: CASTITGTSTEAFF. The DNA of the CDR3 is TGTGCCAGCACCATAACAGGCACATCTACTGAAGCTTTCTTT.

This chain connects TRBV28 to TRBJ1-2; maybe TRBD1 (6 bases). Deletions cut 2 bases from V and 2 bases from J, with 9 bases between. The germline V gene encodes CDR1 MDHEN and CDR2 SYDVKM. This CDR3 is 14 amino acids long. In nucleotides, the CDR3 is TGTGCCAGCAGTTTAGCAGGGGTAAACTATGGCTACACCTTC. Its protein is CASSLAGVNYGYTF.

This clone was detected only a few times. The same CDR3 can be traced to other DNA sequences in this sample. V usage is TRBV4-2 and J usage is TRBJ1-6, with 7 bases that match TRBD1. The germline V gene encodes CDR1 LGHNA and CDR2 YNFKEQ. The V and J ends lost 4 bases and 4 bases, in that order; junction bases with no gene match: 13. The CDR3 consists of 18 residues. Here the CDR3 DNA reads TGTGCCAGCAGCCGAGATCAGGGGGGTATTGGATATAATTCACCCCTCCACTTT. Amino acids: CASSRDQGGIGYNSPLHF.

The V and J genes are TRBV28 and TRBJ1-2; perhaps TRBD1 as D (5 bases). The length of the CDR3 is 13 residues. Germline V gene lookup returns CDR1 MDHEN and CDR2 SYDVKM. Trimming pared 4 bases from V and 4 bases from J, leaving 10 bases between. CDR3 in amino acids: CASSSGHIYGYTF. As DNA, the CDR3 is TGTGCCAGCAGTTCAGGACATATCTATGGCTACACCTTC.

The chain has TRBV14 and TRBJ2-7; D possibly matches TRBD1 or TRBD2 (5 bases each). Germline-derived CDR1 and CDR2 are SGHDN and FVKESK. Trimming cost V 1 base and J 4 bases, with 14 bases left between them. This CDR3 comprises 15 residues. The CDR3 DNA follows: TGTGCCAGCAGCCAAGCTGGGTTCTGGGGGTACGAGCAGTACTTC. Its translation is CASSQAGFWGYEQYF.

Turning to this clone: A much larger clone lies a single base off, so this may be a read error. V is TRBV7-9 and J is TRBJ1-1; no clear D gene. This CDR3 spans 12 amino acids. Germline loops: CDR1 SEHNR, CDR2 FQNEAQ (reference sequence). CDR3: CSSSSVDTEAFF. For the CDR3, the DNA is TGTTCCAGCAGCTCTGTCGACACTGAAGCTTTCTTT.

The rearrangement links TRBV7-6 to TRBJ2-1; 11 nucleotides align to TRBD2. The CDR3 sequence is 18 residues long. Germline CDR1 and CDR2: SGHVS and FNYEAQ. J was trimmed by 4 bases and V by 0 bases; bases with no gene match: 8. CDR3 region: CASSLARASGRWYNEQFF. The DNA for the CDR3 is TGTGCCAGCAGCTTAGCGAGGGCTAGCGGGAGGTGGTACAATGAGCAGTTCTTC.

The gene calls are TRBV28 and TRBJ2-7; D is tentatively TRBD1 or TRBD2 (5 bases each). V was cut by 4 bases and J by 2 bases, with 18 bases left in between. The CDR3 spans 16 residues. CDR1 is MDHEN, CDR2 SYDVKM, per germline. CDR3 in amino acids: CASSSPGRANTYEQYF. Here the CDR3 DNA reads TGTGCCAGCAGTTCCCCGGGGCGGGCCAATACCTACGAGCAGTACTTC.

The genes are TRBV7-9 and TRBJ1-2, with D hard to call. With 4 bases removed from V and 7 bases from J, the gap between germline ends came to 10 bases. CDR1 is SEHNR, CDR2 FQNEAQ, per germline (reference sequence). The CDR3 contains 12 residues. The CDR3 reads CASSSRAFGYTF. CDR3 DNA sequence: TGTGCCAGCAGCTCACGGGCGTTTGGCTACACCTTC.

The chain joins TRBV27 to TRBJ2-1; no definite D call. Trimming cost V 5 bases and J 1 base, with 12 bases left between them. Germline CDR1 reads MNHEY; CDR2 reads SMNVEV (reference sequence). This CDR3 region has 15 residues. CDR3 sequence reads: CASSPRTRSYNEQFF. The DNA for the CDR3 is TGTGCCAGCAGTCCCCGGACCAGATCCTACAATGAGCAGTTCTTC.

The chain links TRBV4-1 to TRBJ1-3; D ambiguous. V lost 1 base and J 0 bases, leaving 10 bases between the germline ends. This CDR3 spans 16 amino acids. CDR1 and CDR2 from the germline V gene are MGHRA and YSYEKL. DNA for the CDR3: TGCGCCAGCAGCCAAGTAGTTGGAAACTCTGGAAACACCATATATTTT. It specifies CASSQVVGNSGNTIYF.

CDR3 nucleotides: TGTGCCTGGAGTGTCACGGGACAGATGAATGAAAAACTGTTTTTT. This gives the protein CAWSVTGQMNEKLFF. The rearrangement links TRBV30 to TRBJ1-4, with 7 nucleotides matching TRBD1. The CDR3 is made up of 15 amino acids. In germline, CDR1 is GTSNPN, CDR2 SVGIG (reference sequence). The V gene end was trimmed by 0 bases and the J gene end by 5 bases; junction bases not matched to a gene: 6.

The CDR3 nucleotides read TGTGCCAGCAGCCAGGGCGTAAACTATGGCTACACCTTC. It translates to CASSQGVNYGYTF. This chain joins TRBV14 and TRBJ1-2, with D uncertain. The CDR3 loop spans 13 amino acids. Germline loops: CDR1 SGHDN, CDR2 FVKESK. Trimming pared 3 bases from V and 2 bases from J, leaving 7 bases between. The full variable domain, in which reference TRBV14 and TRBJ1-2 provide the parts outside the CDR3, is EAGVTQFPSHSVIEKGQTVTLRCDPISGHDNLYWYRRVMGKEIKFLLHFVKESKQDESGMPNNRFLAERTGGTYSTLKVQPAELEDSGVYFCASSQGVNYGYTFGSGTRLTVV.

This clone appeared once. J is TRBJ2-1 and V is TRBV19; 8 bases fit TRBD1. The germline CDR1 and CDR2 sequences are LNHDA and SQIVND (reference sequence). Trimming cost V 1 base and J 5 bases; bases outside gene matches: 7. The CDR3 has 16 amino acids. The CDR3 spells CASSIGRDRPHNEQFF. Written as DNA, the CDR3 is TGTGCCAGTAGTATAGGGCGGGACAGGCCCCACAATGAGCAGTTCTTC.

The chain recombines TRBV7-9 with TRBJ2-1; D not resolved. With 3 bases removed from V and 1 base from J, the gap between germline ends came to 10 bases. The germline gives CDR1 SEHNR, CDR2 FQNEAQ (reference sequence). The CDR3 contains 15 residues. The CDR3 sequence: CASSFQLGSYNEQFF. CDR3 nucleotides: TGTGCCAGCAGCTTCCAGCTCGGGTCCTACAATGAGCAGTTCTTC.

CDR3 protein: CAISVSKLRSEQYF. CDR3 nucleotides: TGTGCCATCAGCGTCAGCAAGCTAAGGAGCGAGCAGTACTTC. The V and J genes are TRBV10-3 and TRBJ2-5; D gene unclear. The J call may be mistaken, given a closer DNA end match to TRBJ2-7. The CDR3 loop spans 14 amino acids. The germline gives CDR1 ENHRY, CDR2 SYGVKD.

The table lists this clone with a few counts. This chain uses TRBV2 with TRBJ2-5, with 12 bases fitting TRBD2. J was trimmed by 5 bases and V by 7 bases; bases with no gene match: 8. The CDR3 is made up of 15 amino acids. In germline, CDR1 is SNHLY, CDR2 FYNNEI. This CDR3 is CASNLLAGGGETQYF. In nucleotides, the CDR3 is TGTGCCAGCAACCTACTAGCGGGAGGCGGGGAGACCCAGTACTTC.